This is a list of T cell receptor beta chains from one sample in a study of cytomegalovirus exposure and HLA in healthy donors. Some clones are missing from TCRdb's copy, which holds only in-frame ones; the method was immunoSEQ multiplex PCR. The sample lists some 190,000 clones, almost 75% seen once, with less than 4% in the top ten. Sequenced sample: PBMCs. The receptors were sampled from a woman aged 25 to 39 in good health and CMV-seropositive. The CDR3 runs from the conserved cysteine through the conserved F or W. Fields, in order: V gene, J gene, clone size, D gene, CDR3 length, CDR3 DNA, CDR3 protein. A D gene is named only where the DNA matches it firmly. A clone size is listed for some rows: how often the clone was seen (once, few, many), or a class if it is expanded.

TRBV7-2	TRBJ2-7	few	TRBD2	14	TGTGCCAGCAGCCCTAGCGGGACTATTTACGAGCAGTACTTC	CASSPSGTIYEQYF
TRBV6-4	TRBJ2-7	few	TRBD1	13	TGTGCCAGCAGCGCCGACAGGGGAAACGAGCAGTACTTC	CASSADRGNEQYF
TRBV11-3	TRBJ2-2	-	-	14	TGTGCCAGCAGCTTAGGCAGGAACACCGGGGAGCTGTTTTTT	CASSLGRNTGELFF
TRBV6-1	TRBJ2-5	-	TRBD1	11	TGTGCCACCCGACAGGGGGAGACCCAGTACTTC	CATRQGETQYF
TRBV18	TRBJ2-2	once	TRBD1	14	TGTGCCAGCTCCGGACAGGCTGTCACCGGGGAGCTGTTTTTT	CASSGQAVTGELFF
TRBV27	TRBJ2-7	-	TRBD1	14	TGTGCCAGCAGTAGGGACAGGGGGCAGGACGAGCAGTACTTC	CASSRDRGQDEQYF
TRBV11-2	TRBJ1-3	few	TRBD1	17	TGTGCCAGCAGCCCCGGGATGGGGCCAGGGGGCGCCTACACCATATATTTT	CASSPGMGPGGAYTIYF
TRBV7-9	TRBJ2-7	-	TRBD2	16	TGTGCCAGCAGCTTAGGAGCGGGAGATACCACCTACGAGCAGTACTTC	CASSLGAGDTTYEQYF
TRBV11-3	TRBJ2-3	-	TRBD2	14	TGTGCCAGCAGCTGGGGGGGGGACGGTGATACGCAGTATTTT	CASSWGGDGDTQYF
TRBV4-1	TRBJ1-1	few	-	15	TGCGCCAGCAGCCAAGAGAAGCGGATGAACACTGAAGCTTTCTTT	CASSQEKRMNTEAFF
TRBV5-6	TRBJ2-7	-	TRBD2	15	TGTGCCAGCAGCCTAGGGACTAGCGGGACCGATGAGCAGTACTTC	CASSLGTSGTDEQYF
TRBV5-1	TRBJ2-3	few	-	15	TGCGCCAGCAGCCTCGTCGGGGGGCGCACAGATACGCAGTATTTT	CASSLVGGRTDTQYF
TRBV6-1	TRBJ1-2	-	-	13	TGTGCCAGCAGTCCGGAGACCTACTATGGCTACACCTTC	CASSPETYYGYTF
TRBV14	TRBJ1-2	few	-	14	TGTGCCAGCAGCCAAGGGGGCGCAGGGTATGGCTACACCTTC	CASSQGGAGYGYTF
TRBV18	TRBJ1-1	once	-	13	TGTGCCAGCTCACCAGATAAGGGGACTGAAGCTTTCTTT	CASSPDKGTEAFF